One sample yielded the 24 T cell receptor beta chains listed below, sequenced in a study of blood T cell repertoires in COVID-19. Measured with immunoSEQ multiplex PCR; TCRdb has only the in-frame clones, and not every one. Of more than 200,000 clones in the sample, roughly 90% were seen once. The specimen sequenced was peripheral blood. The source of these receptors is a human donor in a cohort sampled during active COVID-19.

The chain has TRBV7-2 and TRBJ2-7; no reliable D call. Germline lookup yields CDR1 SGHTA and CDR2 FQGNSA. Trimming stripped 6 bases from V and 1 base from J, with 13 bases between. The CDR3 is made up of 14 amino acids. For the CDR3, the DNA is TGTGCCAGCAGGCGTAGCCTCGGTTCCTACGAGCAGTACTTC. This translates into CASRRSLGSYEQYF.

The V gene is TRBV6-1, the J gene TRBJ2-3; TRBD2 agrees at 8 bases. This CDR3 has 15 amino acids. V lost 1 base and J lost 6; bases outside the gene matches: 6. CDR1 MNHNS and CDR2 SASEGT come from the germline V gene. The DNA for the CDR3 is TGTGCCAGCAGTGAAGTTATCGGGGGGGCCGATACGCAGTATTTT. This gives the protein CASSEVIGGADTQYF.

The rearrangement uses TRBV6-5 and TRBJ1-2; D remains unclear. The CDR3 has 14 residues. V was pared by 0 bases and J by 4 bases, with 9 bases between. Germline CDR1 is MNHEY and CDR2 is SVGAGI. The CDR3 reads CASSYSSAGYGYTF. CDR3 coding DNA: TGTGCCAGCAGTTACTCTTCGGCGGGCTATGGCTACACCTTC.

The genes are TRBV11-2 and TRBJ2-3; 10 bases match TRBD2. CDR1 is SGHAT and CDR2 is FQNNGV in the germline V gene. The junction had 3 bases not matched to a gene; V was cut back by 4 bases and J by 2 bases. The CDR3 extends over 15 amino acids. CDR3 sequence: CASSSGLAVTDTQYF. The CDR3 DNA reads as TGTGCCAGCAGCTCCGGACTAGCGGTCACAGATACGCAGTATTTT.

The chain recombines TRBV7-2 with TRBJ2-5; 8 bases are shared with TRBD2. Germline trimming cut 5 bases from V and 2 bases from J; bases unmatched to any gene: 13. This CDR3 is built from 17 residues. CDR1 is SGHTA and CDR2 is FQGNSA in the germline V gene. The CDR3 loop reads CASSPDSRRGAQETQYF. For the CDR3, the DNA is TGTGCCAGCAGCCCCGATTCGAGGCGGGGGGCACAAGAGACCCAGTACTTC.

V usage is TRBV5-5 and J usage is TRBJ2-7; the D gene is possibly TRBD2 (7 bases). This CDR3 contains 16 residues. The V and J ends lost 0 bases and 3 bases respectively, with 16 bases between them. Germline-derived CDR1 and CDR2 are SGHKS and YYEKEE (reference sequence). The CDR3 DNA sequence: TGTGCCAGCAGCTTGGGGCAGGGGAGGGCCAACTACGAGCAGTACTTC. Translated: CASSLGQGRANYEQYF.

This clone was seen only once. The chain joins TRBV7-8 to TRBJ2-3; D perhaps matches TRBD2 (5 bases). The CDR3 totals 17 residues. Trimming stripped 2 bases from V and 0 bases from J, with 15 bases between. The germline CDR1 and CDR2 sequences are SGHVS and FQNEAQ. The CDR3 DNA sequence: TGTGCCAGCAGCTTATCCCGGACGAGCGGTAGCACAGATACGCAGTATTTT. It is translated as CASSLSRTSGSTDTQYF.

This chain connects TRBV7-2 to TRBJ2-5, with D possibly TRBD2 on 7 matching bases. CDR1 is SGHTA and CDR2 is FQGNSA in the germline V gene. The CDR3 extends over 15 amino acids. V was pared by 0 bases and J by 4 bases, with 12 bases between. Written as DNA, the CDR3 is TGTGCCAGCAGCTTAGCGGGGGGGCCAGGAGAGACCCAGTACTTC. Protein: CASSLAGGPGETQYF.

The CDR3 here is CASMLMEQETQYF. The CDR3 region has the DNA TGTGCCAGCATGCTGATGGAGCAAGAGACCCAGTACTTC. The V gene is TRBV2, the J gene TRBJ2-5, with unresolved D. Per germline, CDR1 SNHLY and CDR2 FYNNEI. Trimming stripped 7 bases from V and 2 bases from J, with 11 bases between. CDR3 length equals 13 residues. The variable domain in full, with the rest retrieved from reference TRBV2 and TRBJ2-5, is EPEVTQTPSHQVTQMGQEVILRCVPISNHLYFYWYRQILGQKVEFLVSFYNNEISEKSEIFDDQFSVERPDGSNFTLKIRSTKLEDSAMYFCASMLMEQETQYFGPGTRLLVL.

The chain couples TRBV15 to TRBJ1-3, with D tentatively TRBD1 (5 bases). The CDR3 has 17 residues. Germline V gene lookup returns CDR1 LNHNV and CDR2 YYDKDF (reference sequence). V lost 0 bases, J lost 9 bases, and 21 bases lay in between. DNA for the CDR3: TGTGCCACCAGCAGAGATCTACTAGCGCCTGTCGGGGGCACCATATATTTT. It yields the protein CATSRDLLAPVGGTIYF.

The rearrangement joins TRBV6-6 to TRBJ1-6; 8 nucleotides align to TRBD1. With 10 bases clipped from V and 2 bases from J, the junction kept 7 bases outside the gene matches. This CDR3 comprises 15 residues. CDR1 is MNHNY and CDR2 is SVGAGI in the germline V gene (reference sequence). The CDR3 sequence: CAINGQGPYNSPLHF. The CDR3 DNA sequence: TGTGCCATTAACGGACAGGGACCCTATAATTCACCCCTCCACTTT.

The chain combines TRBV6-1 with TRBJ2-5; D is undetermined. The V end was cut by 2 bases, the J end by 1 base, with 5 bases between. The CDR3 has 13 amino acids. Germline V gene data show CDR1 as MNHNS and CDR2 as SASEGT. This CDR3 is CASSEQAQETQYF. The CDR3 region has the DNA TGTGCCAGCAGTGAACAGGCCCAAGAGACCCAGTACTTC.

The CDR3 DNA follows: TGTGCCAGTAGTCCTACTGGGGGACAGGGGGCGGAGGGCTACACCTTC. Translation gives CASSPTGGQGAEGYTF. The chain employs TRBV19 and TRBJ1-2; 12 bases line up with TRBD1. V gave up 5 bases and J gave up 8 bases; unmatched junction bases: 12. Germline V gene sequence: CDR1 LNHDA, CDR2 SQIVND (reference sequence). The CDR3 spans 16 residues.

CDR3 sequence reads: CASSRLAGGLGVIYEQYF. The CDR3 nucleotides are TGTGCCAGCAGCCGACTAGCGGGAGGGCTCGGAGTCATCTACGAGCAGTACTTC. J is TRBJ2-7 and V is TRBV5-4; 14 positions match TRBD2. Germline V CDR1 and CDR2: SGHNT, YYREEE (reference sequence). V trimming: 4 bases; J trimming: 3 bases; junction bases outside the gene matches: 12. The CDR3 spans 18 residues.

This clone was seen a few times. The rearrangement uses TRBV19 and TRBJ1-5; tentatively, D is TRBD1 (5 bases). In germline, CDR1 is LNHDA, CDR2 SQIVND (reference sequence). The CDR3 is 16 residues long. The V and J ends lost 2 bases and 2 bases respectively, with 13 bases between them. The CDR3 spells CASSIRLGGGNQPQHF. The CDR3 bases are TGTGCCAGTAGTATACGGTTAGGAGGGGGCAATCAGCCCCAGCATTTT.

The rearrangement joins TRBV9 to TRBJ2-3; the D gene is possibly TRBD2 (6 bases). Trimming cost V 1 base and J 2 bases, with 20 bases left between them. CDR1 and CDR2 (germline): SGDLS, YYNGEE. The CDR3 covers 18 residues. The CDR3 loop reads CASSVRTGAGIFTDTQYF. The CDR3 DNA reads TGTGCCAGCAGCGTAAGGACTGGGGCGGGAATTTTCACAGATACGCAGTATTTT.

The chain carries TRBV13 and TRBJ2-5, with 14 bases aligning to TRBD2. J lost 5 bases, V lost 4 bases, and 6 bases had no gene match. Per the germline V gene, CDR1 is PRHDT and CDR2 is FYEKMQ (reference sequence). This CDR3 region has 16 residues. In nucleotides, the CDR3 is TGTGCCAGCAGCTCGACTAGCGGGGGGGATCGGGAGACCCAGTACTTC. It specifies CASSSTSGGDRETQYF.

The chain is built from TRBV4-1 and TRBJ1-4; D is uncertain. The V gene lost 0 bases and the J gene lost 3 bases, with 11 bases spanning the gap. Per germline, CDR1 MGHRA and CDR2 YSYEKL. The CDR3 length is 16 residues. The CDR3 nucleotides read TGCGCCAGCAGCCAAGATGAAATCCCGGCTAATGAAAAACTGTTTTTT. It specifies CASSQDEIPANEKLFF.

This chain uses TRBV11-3 with TRBJ2-5; 7 nucleotides agree with TRBD1. This CDR3 is 14 amino acids long. Trimming cost V 4 bases and J 3 bases; bases outside gene matches: 5. The V gene's germline CDR1 is SGHNT and CDR2 YENEEA. CDR3 sequence reads: CASSSGTAEETQYF. In DNA form, the CDR3 reads TGTGCCAGCAGCTCCGGGACAGCCGAAGAGACCCAGTACTTC.

This sequence joins TRBV5-1 and TRBJ2-1; possible D gene TRBD2, 5 bases. The germline V gene encodes CDR1 SGHRS and CDR2 YFSETQ. CDR3 length: 16 residues. The germline V and J ends were trimmed by 2 bases and 6 bases, with 18 bases remaining between them. CDR3 nucleotides: TGCGCCAGCAGCTTCCGCCCCGCCATGGACTCCAATGAGCAGTTCTTC. Its protein is CASSFRPAMDSNEQFF.

The chain employs TRBV4-1 and TRBJ1-5; TRBD1 matches 7 bases. V shed 1 base and J 7 bases; nucleotides not matched to a gene: 13. Germline lookup yields CDR1 MGHRA and CDR2 YSYEKL. This CDR3 spans 17 amino acids. CDR3 protein: CASSQGARGRMGQPQHF. The CDR3 DNA reads as TGCGCCAGCAGCCAAGGAGCGAGGGGGCGGATGGGGCAGCCCCAGCATTTT.

The chain uses TRBV6-6 and TRBJ1-2, with 8 bases identical to TRBD1. The CDR3 covers 16 residues. Germline V gives CDR1 MNHNY, CDR2 SVGAGI (reference sequence). V shed 2 bases and J 8 bases; nucleotides not matched to a gene: 13. CDR3 protein: CASSYGKTGEQDGYTF. CDR3 coding DNA: TGTGCCAGCAGTTACGGAAAGACAGGGGAGCAAGACGGCTACACCTTC.

This rearrangement joins TRBV6-1 to TRBJ1-5; D unclear. Trimming cost V 3 bases and J 0 bases, with 9 bases left between them. Germline lookup yields CDR1 MNHNS and CDR2 SASEGT. CDR3 length: 15 amino acids. The CDR3 is CASSDRYYSNQPQHF. The CDR3 DNA sequence: TGTGCCAGCAGTGACAGATACTATAGCAATCAGCCCCAGCATTTT.

This chain uses TRBV15 with TRBJ2-5; 8 bases map to TRBD2. The CDR3 length is 14 residues. Germline values: CDR1 LNHNV, CDR2 YYDKDF (reference sequence). Losses at the gene ends were 4 bases for V and 5 bases for J; bases not matched to a gene: 6. For the CDR3, the DNA is TGTGCCACCAGCACACCGACTAGCGCGGAGACCCAGTACTTC. Translation gives CATSTPTSAETQYF.